Listed below are T cell receptor beta chains from one sample, sequenced in a study of T-cell reconstitution after alpha-beta-depleted transplantation in children. TCRdb passed the PCR reads through MiXCR, listing each CDR3 protein once. Of 600,000 to 700,000 distinct CDR3 sequences listed, less than 15% are singletons. The specimen was PBMCs, collected before TCRalphabeta/CD19-depleted stem cell transplant. The receptors here all came from a girl aged 2 to 9 with congenital amegakaryocytic thrombocytopenia, due to receive a stem cell transplant. CDR3s include the opening cysteine and the closing phenylalanine or tryptophan. Fields, in order: J gene, V gene, CDR3 length, clone size, D gene, CDR3 DNA, CDR3 protein. D genes are given only for firm matches. Clone size is stated in some rows and not others, as once, few, many or a class when expanded.

J gene: TRBJ2-3; V gene: TRBV20-1; CDR3 length: 14; clone size: many; D gene: -; CDR3 DNA: TGCAGTGCTAGTATGGGGGGAAGCACAGATACGCAGTATTTT; CDR3 protein: CSASMGGSTDTQYF
J gene: TRBJ2-1; V gene: TRBV5-1; CDR3 length: 15; clone size: many; D gene: -; CDR3 DNA: TGCGCCAGCAGCTTGAGGCCAGACTCCTACAATGAGCAGTTCTTC; CDR3 protein: CASSLRPDSYNEQFF
J gene: TRBJ2-1; V gene: TRBV7-2; CDR3 length: 17; clone size: many; D gene: TRBD1; CDR3 DNA: TGTGCCAGCAGCTGGCCCGGACAGGGGGCTTCCTACAATGAGCAGTTCTTC; CDR3 protein: CASSWPGQGASYNEQFF
J gene: TRBJ2-5; V gene: TRBV3-1; CDR3 length: 14; clone size: -; D gene: -; CDR3 DNA: TGTGCCAGCAGCCGAACCACTAGCAGGGAGACCCAGTACTTC; CDR3 protein: CASSRTTSRETQYF
J gene: TRBJ1-1; V gene: TRBV5-1; CDR3 length: 15; clone size: -; D gene: TRBD1; CDR3 DNA: TGCGCCAGCAGCTCTAGCGGGACAGACAACACTGAAGCTTTCTTT; CDR3 protein: CASSSSGTDNTEAFF
J gene: TRBJ2-7; V gene: TRBV27; CDR3 length: 12; clone size: few; D gene: -; CDR3 DNA: TGTGCCAGCAGTCCCCATGGGGCCGAGCAGTACTTC; CDR3 protein: CASSPHGAEQYF
J gene: TRBJ2-4; V gene: TRBV28; CDR3 length: 13; clone size: many; D gene: -; CDR3 DNA: TGTGCCAGCAGTAAGCTACACCAAAACATTCAGTACTTC; CDR3 protein: CASSKLHQNIQYF
J gene: TRBJ2-2; V gene: TRBV30; CDR3 length: 13; clone size: few; D gene: TRBD2; CDR3 DNA: TGTGCCTGGAGTAAACTAGCGAGCGGGGAGCTGTTTTTT; CDR3 protein: CAWSKLASGELFF
J gene: TRBJ2-3; V gene: TRBV7-2; CDR3 length: 14; clone size: -; D gene: TRBD2; CDR3 DNA: TGTGCCAGCAGCTTACGTGGGGGGGAAGATACGCAGTATTTT; CDR3 protein: CASSLRGGEDTQYF
J gene: TRBJ2-2; V gene: TRBV28; CDR3 length: 17; clone size: few; D gene: -; CDR3 DNA: TGTGCCAGCAGTTTATGGGACAACTTGCCGAACACCGGGGAGCTGTTTTTT; CDR3 protein: CASSLWDNLPNTGELFF
J gene: TRBJ2-7; V gene: TRBV29-1; CDR3 length: 13; clone size: -; D gene: -; CDR3 DNA: TGCAGCGTTTTGAGTCGTTCGTATGACGAGCAGTACTTC; CDR3 protein: CSVLSRSYDEQYF
J gene: TRBJ2-7; V gene: TRBV5-1; CDR3 length: 14; clone size: many; D gene: -; CDR3 DNA: TGCGCCAGCAGCTTGGGGACACTTTCACAAGAGCAGTACTTC; CDR3 protein: CASSLGTLSQEQYF
J gene: TRBJ1-5; V gene: TRBV18; CDR3 length: 14; clone size: -; D gene: -; CDR3 DNA: TGTGCCAGCTCACCACAAGGGGTTTGGGAGCCCCAGCATTTT; CDR3 protein: CASSPQGVWEPQHF
J gene: TRBJ2-3; V gene: TRBV18; CDR3 length: 14; clone size: many; D gene: TRBD2; CDR3 DNA: TGTGCCAGCTCACCGGGACTAGGCGCAGATACGCAGTATTTT; CDR3 protein: CASSPGLGADTQYF
J gene: TRBJ2-3; V gene: TRBV3-1; CDR3 length: 20; clone size: many; D gene: TRBD2; CDR3 DNA: TGTGCCAGCAGCCACAGTCCGGGACTAGCGGGACCCGAAAAGACAGATACGCAGTATTTT; CDR3 protein: CASSHSPGLAGPEKTDTQYF
J gene: TRBJ1-6; V gene: TRBV20-1; CDR3 length: 17; clone size: -; D gene: -; CDR3 DNA: TGCTGTGCTAGAGGGACCCTGGAAGCGGGCTATAATTCACCCCTCCACTTT; CDR3 protein: CCARGTLEAGYNSPLHF
J gene: TRBJ2-4; V gene: TRBV28; CDR3 length: 14; clone size: -; D gene: TRBD2; CDR3 DNA: TGTGCCAGCAACTATCCCGGGACTAGGGGCATTCAGTACTTC; CDR3 protein: CASNYPGTRGIQYF
J gene: TRBJ2-7; V gene: TRBV5-1; CDR3 length: 14; clone size: -; D gene: TRBD2; CDR3 DNA: TGCGCCAGCACCAATGGACTAGCGGGAGTGGAGCAGTACTTC; CDR3 protein: CASTNGLAGVEQYF
J gene: TRBJ2-1; V gene: TRBV20-1; CDR3 length: 16; clone size: once; D gene: -; CDR3 DNA: TGCAGTGCTAGCCCAAATAGGGGCTTTTCCTACAATGAGCAGTTCTTC; CDR3 protein: CSASPNRGFSYNEQFF
J gene: TRBJ2-7; V gene: TRBV12-5; CDR3 length: 17; clone size: few; D gene: -; CDR3 DNA: TGTGCTAGTGGTTTGGCTCCCGGGACCTCTGCAGCCTACGAGCAGTACTTC; CDR3 protein: CASGLAPGTSAAYEQYF
J gene: TRBJ1-4; V gene: TRBV20-1; CDR3 length: 13; clone size: many; D gene: -; CDR3 DNA: TGCAGTGCTAGCTTGGTAACTAATGAAAAACTGTTTTTT; CDR3 protein: CSASLVTNEKLFF
J gene: TRBJ2-2; V gene: TRBV3-1; CDR3 length: 17; clone size: many; D gene: -; CDR3 DNA: TGTGCCAGCAGCCAAGAGCTAGCCGACTATTACACCGGGGAGCTGTTTTTT; CDR3 protein: CASSQELADYYTGELFF
J gene: TRBJ2-3; V gene: TRBV3-1; CDR3 length: 12; clone size: -; D gene: -; CDR3 DNA: TGTGCCAGCAGCCCCATGTGGGACAAGCAGTATTTT; CDR3 protein: CASSPMWDKQYF
J gene: TRBJ2-5; V gene: TRBV7-6; CDR3 length: 14; clone size: few; D gene: -; CDR3 DNA: TGTGCCAGCAGCTTTGGGTTCGATGAAGAGACCCAGTACTTC; CDR3 protein: CASSFGFDEETQYF
J gene: TRBJ2-1; V gene: TRBV2; CDR3 length: 16; clone size: few; D gene: -; CDR3 DNA: TGTGCCAGCAGTCCCGTGGGCAGGGAAGTTAGGAATGAGCAGTTCTTC; CDR3 protein: CASSPVGREVRNEQFF
J gene: TRBJ2-1; V gene: TRBV20-1; CDR3 length: 17; clone size: few; D gene: -; CDR3 DNA: TGCAGTGCTAGAGGTGGTGGGTTTACGAGCTCCTACAATGAGCAGTTCTTC; CDR3 protein: CSARGGGFTSSYNEQFF
J gene: TRBJ2-1; V gene: TRBV10-3; CDR3 length: 14; clone size: -; D gene: -; CDR3 DNA: TGTGCCATCAGTGACCCGCTGGGGGCGCGGGAGCAGTTCTTC; CDR3 protein: CAISDPLGAREQFF
J gene: TRBJ2-3; V gene: TRBV5-1; CDR3 length: 17; clone size: few; D gene: -; CDR3 DNA: TGCGCCAGCAGCTTGGTGTACTGGAACCTGCCCACAGATACGCAGTATTTT; CDR3 protein: CASSLVYWNLPTDTQYF
J gene: TRBJ2-7; V gene: TRBV27; CDR3 length: 15; clone size: -; D gene: TRBD2; CDR3 DNA: TGTGCCAGCAGTTTATTTAGCGGGAACAACTACGAGCAGTACTTC; CDR3 protein: CASSLFSGNNYEQYF
J gene: TRBJ2-1; V gene: TRBV30; CDR3 length: 17; clone size: -; D gene: TRBD2; CDR3 DNA: TGTGCCTGGAGTGTCGGAACTAGCGGGGGCACGGTCGATGAGCAGTTCTTC; CDR3 protein: CAWSVGTSGGTVDEQFF
J gene: TRBJ2-1; V gene: TRBV4-2; CDR3 length: 16; clone size: many; D gene: TRBD2; CDR3 DNA: TGTGCCAGCAGCCAAGAACTAGCGGGAGCCCTCAATGAGCAGTTCTTC; CDR3 protein: CASSQELAGALNEQFF
J gene: TRBJ2-1; V gene: TRBV3-1; CDR3 length: 18; clone size: -; D gene: TRBD2; CDR3 DNA: TGTGCCAGCTGTTTAGTGGCAGGGAAGACTAGCGGGAGTTATGAGCAGTTCTTC; CDR3 protein: CASCLVAGKTSGSYEQFF
J gene: TRBJ2-5; V gene: TRBV7-8; CDR3 length: 14; clone size: few; D gene: -; CDR3 DNA: TGTGCCAGCAGCTACCGGGACCGAAGCGAGACCCAGTACTTC; CDR3 protein: CASSYRDRSETQYF
J gene: TRBJ2-7; V gene: TRBV20-1; CDR3 length: 11; clone size: few; D gene: -; CDR3 DNA: TGCAGTGCCCCGCTAGATGGCGAGCAGTACTTC; CDR3 protein: CSAPLDGEQYF
J gene: TRBJ2-3; V gene: TRBV5-1; CDR3 length: 13; clone size: many; D gene: -; CDR3 DNA: TGCGCCAGCAGCTTCTCTGCGGTCAATACGCAGTATTTT; CDR3 protein: CASSFSAVNTQYF
J gene: TRBJ2-1; V gene: TRBV7-3; CDR3 length: 19; clone size: many; D gene: TRBD2; CDR3 DNA: TGTGCCAGCAGCACAGGTTCTAGCGGGAGGCTCAGCTCCTACAATGAGCAGTTCTTC; CDR3 protein: CASSTGSSGRLSSYNEQFF
J gene: TRBJ2-2; V gene: TRBV27; CDR3 length: 15; clone size: many; D gene: TRBD1; CDR3 DNA: TGTGCCAGCAGTAGACAGGGGGTCGACACCGGGGAGCTGTTTTTT; CDR3 protein: CASSRQGVDTGELFF
J gene: TRBJ2-7; V gene: TRBV20-1; CDR3 length: 16; clone size: -; D gene: -; CDR3 DNA: TGCAGTGCTAGGGCCCCAAGGACACAAAGCTCCTACGAGCAGTACTTC; CDR3 protein: CSARAPRTQSSYEQYF
J gene: TRBJ2-5; V gene: TRBV29-1; CDR3 length: 13; clone size: many; D gene: TRBD2; CDR3 DNA: TGCAGCGTTGATTTGCTAGCGGTAGGGACCCAGTACTTC; CDR3 protein: CSVDLLAVGTQYF
J gene: TRBJ1-5; V gene: TRBV7-2; CDR3 length: 16; clone size: many; D gene: -; CDR3 DNA: TGTGCCAGCAGCCCCGGACGGTCCTTCCTCAATCAGCCCCAGCATTTT; CDR3 protein: CASSPGRSFLNQPQHF
J gene: TRBJ2-7; V gene: TRBV29-1; CDR3 length: 16; clone size: -; D gene: TRBD2; CDR3 DNA: TGCAGCGTTGAATTGGCGGGAGGTTCCTTCTCCTACGAGCAGTACTTC; CDR3 protein: CSVELAGGSFSYEQYF
J gene: TRBJ2-1; V gene: TRBV28; CDR3 length: 15; clone size: -; D gene: TRBD2; CDR3 DNA: TGTGCCAGCAGTCCAGGGACTAGCGGGAGTATTGAGCAGTTCTTC; CDR3 protein: CASSPGTSGSIEQFF
J gene: TRBJ1-1; V gene: TRBV7-9; CDR3 length: 13; clone size: -; D gene: -; CDR3 DNA: TGTGCCAGCAGCTCCACTGACAGGTCTGAAGCTTTCTTT; CDR3 protein: CASSSTDRSEAFF
J gene: TRBJ2-5; V gene: TRBV20-1; CDR3 length: 17; clone size: -; D gene: TRBD2; CDR3 DNA: TGCAGTGCTAATAGCGGGAGGGCCCTTGATGTACAAGAGACCCAGTACTTC; CDR3 protein: CSANSGRALDVQETQYF
J gene: TRBJ1-1; V gene: TRBV4-2; CDR3 length: 16; clone size: -; D gene: -; CDR3 DNA: TGTGCCAGCAGCCAAGATATCACGACTCTTAACGCTGAAGCTTTCTTT; CDR3 protein: CASSQDITTLNAEAFF
J gene: TRBJ2-7; V gene: TRBV27; CDR3 length: 16; clone size: few; D gene: -; CDR3 DNA: TGTGCCAGCAGTTTATACCCCGAGGGGCCCCTCTACGAGCAGTACTTC; CDR3 protein: CASSLYPEGPLYEQYF
J gene: TRBJ1-5; V gene: TRBV29-1; CDR3 length: 14; clone size: few; D gene: -; CDR3 DNA: TGCAGCGCCGGGGGGGGTGCCAGCAATCAGCCCCAGCATTTT; CDR3 protein: CSAGGGASNQPQHF
J gene: TRBJ2-7; V gene: TRBV9; CDR3 length: 14; clone size: many; D gene: TRBD1; CDR3 DNA: TGTGCCAGCAGCCCCGAGGGACAGGCCTACGAGCAGTACTTC; CDR3 protein: CASSPEGQAYEQYF
J gene: TRBJ2-7; V gene: TRBV12-3/TRBV12-4; CDR3 length: 14; clone size: -; D gene: -; CDR3 DNA: TGTGCCAGCAGTTTAGATGGCACCGCCAACGAGCAGTACTTC; CDR3 protein: CASSLDGTANEQYF
J gene: TRBJ2-3; V gene: TRBV20-1; CDR3 length: 15; clone size: few; D gene: TRBD2; CDR3 DNA: TGCAGTGCTGCCCGACCGGGGACTAGGGGTACTACGCAGTATTTT; CDR3 protein: CSAARPGTRGTTQYF
J gene: TRBJ2-2; V gene: TRBV5-1; CDR3 length: 17; clone size: -; D gene: TRBD1; CDR3 DNA: TGCGCCAGCAGCCCAGGGACAGGGATTCTCCTTGCCGGGGAGCTGTTTTTT; CDR3 protein: CASSPGTGILLAGELFF
J gene: TRBJ2-3; V gene: TRBV7-8; CDR3 length: 15; clone size: many; D gene: TRBD2; CDR3 DNA: TGTGCCAGCAGTCCATGGGGACTAGCAACAGATACGCAGTATTTT; CDR3 protein: CASSPWGLATDTQYF